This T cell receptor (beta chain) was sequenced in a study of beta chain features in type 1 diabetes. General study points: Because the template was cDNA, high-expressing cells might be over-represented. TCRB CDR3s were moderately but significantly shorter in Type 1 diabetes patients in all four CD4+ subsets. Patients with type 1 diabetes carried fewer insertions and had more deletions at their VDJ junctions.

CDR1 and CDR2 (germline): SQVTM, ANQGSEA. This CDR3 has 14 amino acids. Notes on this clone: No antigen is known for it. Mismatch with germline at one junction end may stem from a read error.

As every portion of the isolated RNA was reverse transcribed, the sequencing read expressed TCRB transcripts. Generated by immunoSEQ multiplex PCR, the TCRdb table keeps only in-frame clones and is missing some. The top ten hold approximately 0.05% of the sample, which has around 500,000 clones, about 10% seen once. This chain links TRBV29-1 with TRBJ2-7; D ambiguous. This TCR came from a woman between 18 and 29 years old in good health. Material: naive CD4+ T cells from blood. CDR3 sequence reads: CSGESSGTSYEQYF. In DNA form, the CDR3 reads TGCAGCGGTGAAAGTTCTGGCACTTCCTACGAGCAGTACTTC.